Below, 6 T cell receptor beta chains from the same sample are listed, as sequenced in a study of T cell changes during pregnancy in multiple sclerosis. TCRdb keeps only in-frame clones here, not all; method: immunoSEQ multiplex PCR. The sample includes tens of thousands of clones, roughly 90% seen only once; the top ten take 0.15% to 0.2%. The sample consisted of CD4+ T cells from peripheral blood mononuclear cells, taken after pregnancy. The receptors derive from a female donor in good health, enrolled as a control in a pregnancy study.

The J gene is TRBJ1-3, the V gene TRBV18, with D tentatively TRBD1 (6 bases). This CDR3 spans 14 amino acids. The V end was cut by 5 bases, the J end by 0 bases, with 8 bases between. CDR1 and CDR2 from the germline V gene are KGHSH and LQKENI. CDR3 sequence (DNA): TGTGCCAGCTCAAAGGACAGCTCTGGAAACACCATATATTTT. Translating it yields CASSKDSSGNTIYF.

J is TRBJ1-3 and V is TRBV11-2, with 10 bases that match TRBD1. Germline loops: CDR1 SGHAT, CDR2 FQNNGV. CDR3 length equals 15 residues. With V trimmed by 0 bases and J by 11 bases, 7 bases remained unmatched. CDR3 in DNA: TGTGCCAGCAGCTTAGATCGGACAGGGGGTAGAGCCATATATTTT. Translation: CASSLDRTGGRAIYF.

The genes are TRBV7-3 and TRBJ1-1, with TRBD1 matching over 7 bases. Germline V CDR1 and CDR2: SGHTA, FQGTGA. This CDR3 contains 14 residues. The ends lost 2 bases at V and 4 bases at J; junction bases unmatched: 4. The CDR3: CASSLQGESTEAFF. The CDR3 DNA reads as TGTGCCAGCAGCTTACAGGGGGAGAGCACTGAAGCTTTCTTT.

The V call is TRBV4-3, the J call TRBJ2-3, with TRBD2 matching over 10 bases. The V gene end was trimmed by 2 bases and the J gene end by 4 bases; junction bases not matched to a gene: 15. This CDR3 has 19 amino acids. The V gene's germline CDR1 is LGHNA and CDR2 YSLEER. CDR3 loop: CASSQLKPSSGGWADTQYF. In DNA, the CDR3 is TGCGCCAGCAGCCAACTCAAGCCCTCTAGCGGGGGTTGGGCAGATACGCAGTATTTT.

The rearrangement uses TRBV4-3 and TRBJ1-3; D may be TRBD1 (6 bases). Germline loops: CDR1 LGHNA, CDR2 YSLEER. Trimming removed 4 bases from V and 1 base from J, with 11 bases in between. This CDR3 comprises 15 residues. Written as DNA, the CDR3 is TGCGCCAGCAGCCGTGAAGGGGGTTCTGGAAACACCATATATTTT. This codes for CASSREGGSGNTIYF.

The V and J genes are TRBV4-1 and TRBJ1-2, with D unclear. Trimming removed 2 bases from V and 5 bases from J, with 12 bases in between. The CDR3 runs 14 residues. CDR1 is MGHRA, CDR2 YSYEKL, per germline. CDR3 in DNA: TGCGCCAGCAGCCAATCCACCACGGGGTATGGCTACACCTTC. This encodes CASSQSTTGYGYTF.